A single sample is the source of the 17 T cell receptor beta chains below, sequenced in a study of breast tumors, draining lymph nodes, adjacent tissues. One entry per CDR3 protein results from TCRdb running MiXCR on the multiplex PCR reads. The table has 13,000 to 15,000 distinct CDR3 sequences, 55% seen once. The material sequenced was tumor-adjacent breast tissue. The source of these receptors is a female donor with breast cancer. Some clones in this sample may be carry-over from other donors' samples.

The J gene is TRBJ1-1, the V gene TRBV6-4; a possible D gene is TRBD1 (6 bases). Germline V gene lookup returns CDR1 MRHNA and CDR2 SNTAGT. The V end lost 0 bases, the J end lost 4 bases, and 15 bases lay between the germline ends. The CDR3 is 16 residues long. CDR3 in amino acids: CASSDSRGLPPTEAFF. CDR3 DNA sequence: TGTGCCAGCAGTGACTCGAGGGGGTTACCGCCCACTGAAGCTTTCTTT.

V usage is TRBV6-1 and J usage is TRBJ1-2; D ambiguous. The length of the CDR3 is 14 residues. Germline CDR1 MNHNS, CDR2 SASEGT. The ends were cut back, 5 bases at V and 2 bases at J, with 12 bases in the middle. The CDR3 reads CASSQGSANYGYTF. The DNA of the CDR3 is TGTGCCAGCAGTCAAGGTTCAGCCAACTATGGCTACACCTTC.

In this sample, this clonotype turned up many times. A much more abundant neighbour one base away suggests this may be a read error. The rearrangement uses TRBV20-1 and TRBJ2-7, with D perhaps TRBD1 (5 bases). CDR1 is DFQATT, CDR2 SNEGSKA, per germline (reference sequence). This CDR3 has 14 residues. As DNA, the CDR3 is TGCAGTGTTACCGACAGTCTTAGCTCCTCCGAGCAGTACTTC. Amino acid sequence: CSVTDSLSSSEQYF.

This chain connects TRBV4-2 to TRBJ2-7; the match to TRBD1 covers 7 bases. The J segment lost 4 bases and the V segment lost 1 base, leaving 7 bases of the junction unmatched. The CDR3 has 15 amino acids. CDR1 is LGHNA, CDR2 YNFKEQ, per germline. The chain's CDR3 is CASSQVPQGSYEQYF. CDR3 coding DNA: TGTGCCAGCAGCCAAGTCCCACAGGGGAGTTACGAGCAGTACTTC.

This clonotype was counted at least ten times. The genes are TRBV6-5 and TRBJ1-1, with 7 positions matching TRBD1. Germline V gene data show CDR1 as MNHEY and CDR2 as SVGAGI. This CDR3 spans 13 amino acids. J gave up 2 bases and V 6 bases, and 3 bases lay outside the gene matches. CDR3 in DNA: TGTGCCAGCAGAGGGACAGAAAACACTGAAGCTTTCTTT. Protein: CASRGTENTEAFF.

There are many counts of this clonotype. This chain joins TRBV30 and TRBJ2-3, with a tentative D call TRBD2 (6 bases). Trimming pared 2 bases from V and 1 base from J, leaving 10 bases between. The CDR3 is 14 amino acids. Germline V gives CDR1 GTSNPN, CDR2 SVGIG (reference sequence). The CDR3 region is CAWSLAYGTDTQYF. The DNA of the CDR3 is TGTGCCTGGAGTCTAGCGTATGGCACAGATACGCAGTATTTT.

This clonotype occurred once. The DNA is omitted, as the CDR3 cannot be located on it reliably, and the CDR3 follows TCRdb's listing. The gene calls are TRBV7-9 and TRBJ2-1; no DNA check was done on the table's D call, TRBD1. The CDR3 spans 11 amino acids, including both terminal residues. Per germline, CDR1 SEHNR and CDR2 FQNEAQ (reference sequence). The CDR3 loop reads CASSFGTGSFF.

Sample share makes this clonotype medium-sized (0.01 to 0.1%). V and J are TRBV20-1 and TRBJ2-7, with TRBD1 identical over 9 bases. Germline V CDR1 and CDR2: DFQATT, SNEGSKA (reference sequence). After removal of 5 bases from V and 2 bases from J, the junction contained 7 bases not matched to a gene. The CDR3 runs 14 residues. For the CDR3, the DNA is TGCAGTGCTCTGGACAGGGGAATTACCTACGAGCAGTACTTC. It is translated as CSALDRGITYEQYF.

The chain uses TRBV14 and TRBJ1-6; D remains ambiguous. The V end was cut by 0 bases, the J end by 7 bases, with 7 bases between. The CDR3 runs 14 residues. Germline CDR1 is SGHDN and CDR2 is FVKESK. The CDR3 loop reads CASSQEAKNSPLHF. The CDR3 region has the DNA TGTGCCAGCAGCCAAGAAGCCAAGAATTCACCCCTCCACTTT.

As DNA, the CDR3 is TGTGCCAGCAGCAAGCCAGGGGGCGTCTCCTATGGCTACACCTTC. Amino acid sequence: CASSKPGGVSYGYTF. This rearrangement joins TRBV7-9 to TRBJ1-2; 8 bases match TRBD1. V shed 5 bases, J shed 4 bases, and the junction held 9 bases outside the gene matches. The CDR3 sequence is 15 residues long. Per the germline V gene, CDR1 is SEHNR and CDR2 is FQNEAQ (reference sequence).

J is TRBJ2-7 and V is TRBV7-3; 12 nucleotides agree with TRBD1. The CDR3 loop spans 16 amino acids. In germline, CDR1 is SGHTA, CDR2 FQGTGA. The ends lost 7 bases at V and 5 bases at J; junction bases unmatched: 12. The CDR3 bases are TGTGCCAGCAACCCAGAGTCCGGGACAGGGGGCGACGAGCAGTACTTC. Encoded protein: CASNPESGTGGDEQYF.

This clonotype was picked up one time. The rearrangement links TRBV5-6 to TRBJ2-5, with a possible D match to TRBD2 (7 bases). V was pared by 0 bases and J by 4 bases, with 10 bases between. The CDR3 sequence is 14 residues long. The germline V gene encodes CDR1 SGHDT and CDR2 YYEEEE. The CDR3 sequence is CASSLVGGGETQYF. CDR3 DNA sequence: TGTGCCAGCAGCTTGGTGGGAGGGGGAGAGACCCAGTACTTC.

V and J are TRBV5-1 and TRBJ2-7, with 8 bases identical to TRBD2. With V trimmed by 3 bases and J by 7 bases, 6 bases remained unmatched. The CDR3 spans 13 residues. CDR1 is SGHRS and CDR2 is YFSETQ in the germline V gene. The chain's CDR3 is CASSSGGPREQYF. The CDR3 DNA reads TGCGCCAGCAGCTCGGGGGGGCCGCGGGAGCAGTACTTC.

This clonotype was seen more than once but under ten times. The J gene is TRBJ2-7, the V gene TRBV7-9; TRBD1 agrees at 8 bases. CDR3 size: 14 residues. Germline-derived CDR1 and CDR2 are SEHNR and FQNEAQ (reference sequence). Germline trimming cut 3 bases from V and 2 bases from J; bases unmatched to any gene: 3. The DNA for the CDR3 is TGTGCCAGCAGCTTCGGGACAGGACCCTACGAGCAGTACTTC. This codes for CASSFGTGPYEQYF. The full variable domain, its missing parts supplied by reference TRBV7-9 and TRBJ2-7, is DTGVSQNPRHKITKRGQNVTFRCDPISEHNRLYWYRQTLGQGPEFLTYFQNEAQLEKSRLLSDRFSAERPKGSFSTLEIQRTEQGDSAMYLCASSFGTGPYEQYFGPGTRLTVT.

Many counts were recorded for this clonotype. V usage is TRBV7-2 and J usage is TRBJ2-1, with 13 bases aligning to TRBD2. The germline CDR1 and CDR2 sequences are SGHTA and FQGNSA. J was trimmed by 15 bases and V by 4 bases; bases with no gene match: 6. The CDR3 loop spans 13 amino acids. The CDR3 region is CASSYGLAGVGFF. Here the CDR3 DNA reads TGTGCCAGCAGCTATGGACTAGCGGGGGTAGGGTTCTTC.

This clonotype was detected only a few times. The V call is TRBV5-6, the J call TRBJ2-7, with D uncertain. The CDR3 runs to 10 residues. The germline V gene has CDR1 SGHDT and CDR2 YYEEEE. The ends were cut back, 7 bases at V and 1 base at J, with 3 bases in the middle. The CDR3 sequence is CASGSYEQYF. CDR3 nucleotide sequence: TGTGCCAGCGGATCCTACGAGCAGTACTTC.

This clonotype is a singleton in its sample. The junction does not match germline at one end; this may be a read error. This chain joins TRBV29-1 and TRBJ1-5, with 8 bases lining up with TRBD1. The CDR3 length is 12 residues. CDR1 and CDR2 (germline): SQVTM, ANQGSEA. The CDR3 nucleotides read TGCAGCGCAGGACAGGGCAATCAGCCCCAACATTTT. Amino acids: CSAGQGNQPQHF.